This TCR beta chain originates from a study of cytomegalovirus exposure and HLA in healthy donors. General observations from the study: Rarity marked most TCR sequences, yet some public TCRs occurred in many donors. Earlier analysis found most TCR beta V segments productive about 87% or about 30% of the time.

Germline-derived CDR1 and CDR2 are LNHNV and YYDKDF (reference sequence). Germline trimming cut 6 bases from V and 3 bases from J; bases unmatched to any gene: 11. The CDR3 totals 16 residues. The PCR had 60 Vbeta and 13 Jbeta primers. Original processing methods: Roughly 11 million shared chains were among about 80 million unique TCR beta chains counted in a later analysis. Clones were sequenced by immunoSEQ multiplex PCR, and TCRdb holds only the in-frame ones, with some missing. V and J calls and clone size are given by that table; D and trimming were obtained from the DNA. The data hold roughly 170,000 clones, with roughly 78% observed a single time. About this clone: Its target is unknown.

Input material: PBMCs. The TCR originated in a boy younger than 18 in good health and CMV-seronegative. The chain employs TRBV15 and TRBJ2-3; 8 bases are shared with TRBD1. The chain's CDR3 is CATRLSRDRRTDTQYF. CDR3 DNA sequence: TGTGCCACCAGACTGAGCCGGGACAGGAGGACAGATACGCAGTATTTT.